These 15 T cell receptor beta chains came from one sample sequenced in a study of CD8+ T cells in alopecia areata (dated by TCRdb to between 2018 and 2020). The library was built by means of the immunoSEQ multiplex PCR assay. RNA was extracted from all samples and reverse transcribed into cDNA, which served as template for TCR sequencing. Drawn from immuneACCESS, this table holds only the in-frame rearrangements with V and J called that TCRdb kept. Clones are partly lost; checked studies trace under half to an unresolved V gene and leave the rest unexplained. The sample records 200,000 to 250,000 clones, 50% to 60% of which are singletons. About 1.4% of the sample lies in the top ten. In the paper's terms, the time point label means: less than five weeks on oral tofacitinib. The intended sense of this specimen's treatment or condition label: oral pan-JAK inhibitor, 5-10 mg twice daily. This specimen was CD4+ T cells sorted from blood, taken at week 4, from a patient treated with tofacitinib. Receptors were obtained from a human donor with alopecia areata.

The chain employs TRBV9 and TRBJ2-3; D unresolved. Deletions cut 4 bases from V and 1 base from J, with 7 bases between. Germline V CDR1 and CDR2: SGDLS, YYNGEE. The CDR3 is made up of 13 amino acids. The CDR3 coding sequence is TGTGCCAGCAGCCCTCCAGGCACAGATACGCAGTATTTT. Translation gives CASSPPGTDTQYF.

The chain couples TRBV5-6 to TRBJ2-7; D is unresolved. The CDR3 runs 13 residues. The germline V gene encodes CDR1 SGHDT and CDR2 YYEEEE. V lost 2 bases and J 2 bases, leaving 8 bases between the germline ends. CDR3 DNA: TGTGCCAGCAGCTTCCAAGGAGCCTACGAGCAGTACTTC. Protein: CASSFQGAYEQYF.

This clone was detected a few times. The chain uses TRBV5-1 and TRBJ2-2, with TRBD1 identical over 7 bases. Trimming cost V 7 bases and J 0 bases; bases outside gene matches: 6. This CDR3 spans 15 amino acids. From germline, CDR1 is SGHRS and CDR2 YFSETQ. The CDR3 coding sequence is TGCGCCAGCCGAGGGGGACAGTCGAACACCGGGGAGCTGTTTTTT. Protein: CASRGGQSNTGELFF.

Many counts were recorded for this clone. V is TRBV23-1 and J is TRBJ1-2, with TRBD1 identical over 7 bases. TRBV23-1 belongs to the ORF category, with a function that is uncertain. This CDR3 is built from 14 residues. Germline trimming cut 4 bases from V and 3 bases from J; bases unmatched to any gene: 5. For the CDR3, the DNA is TGCGCCAGCAGTCTACAGGGGCCCTACTATGGCTACACCTTC. As protein: CASSLQGPYYGYTF.

The gene calls are TRBV29-1 and TRBJ2-7; D uncertain. Germline-derived CDR1 and CDR2 are SQVTM and ANQGSEA. V lost 5 bases and J lost 1, with 0 bases in between. This CDR3 comprises 9 residues. CDR3 sequence: CSVSYEQYF. The CDR3 coding sequence is TGCAGCGTTTCCTACGAGCAGTACTTC.

This chain uses TRBV29-1 with TRBJ1-2, with D possibly being TRBD1 (6 bases). CDR3 size: 11 residues. V lost 7 bases to trimming and J lost 8 bases, with 14 bases between them. Germline assignment: CDR1 SQVTM and CDR2 ANQGSEA. This chain's CDR3 is CSDNRVGGYTF. CDR3 in DNA: TGCAGCGATAACAGGGTTGGGGGCTACACCTTC.

The gene calls are TRBV9 and TRBJ2-3; 8 bases are shared with TRBD2. Germline trimming cut 4 bases from V and 1 base from J; bases unmatched to any gene: 2. The CDR3 covers 14 residues. Germline assignment: CDR1 SGDLS and CDR2 YYNGEE. This chain's CDR3 is CASSSLAGTDTQYF. The CDR3 DNA reads TGTGCCAGCAGCTCACTAGCGGGCACAGATACGCAGTATTTT.

This rearrangement joins TRBV30 to TRBJ1-6; D not resolved. The CDR3 is made up of 14 amino acids. Trimming shortened V by 4 bases and J by 9 bases, and 16 bases separated the two germline ends. The germline CDR1 and CDR2 sequences are GTSNPN and SVGIG (reference sequence). This CDR3 reads CAWNWAGSGSPLHF. CDR3 nucleotides: TGTGCCTGGAATTGGGCGGGAAGCGGTTCACCCCTCCACTTT.

This clone was detected only a few times. The chain recombines TRBV4-3 with TRBJ1-6; TRBD1 aligns across 9 bases. The CDR3 spans 15 residues. V lost 0 bases and J lost 10; bases outside the gene matches: 4. Germline values: CDR1 LGHNA, CDR2 YSLEER. The CDR3 DNA sequence: TGCGCCAGCAGCCAAGATGGGACAGGGAACTCACCCCTCCACTTT. Encoded protein: CASSQDGTGNSPLHF.

V usage is TRBV29-1 and J usage is TRBJ1-1, with D uncertain. CDR1 and CDR2 (germline): SQVTM, ANQGSEA. V lost 4 bases and J 1 base, leaving 7 bases between the germline ends. CDR3 size: 12 residues. The CDR3 is CSVGFQNTEAFF. In DNA form, the CDR3 reads TGCAGCGTTGGGTTCCAGAACACTGAAGCTTTCTTT.

This chain joins TRBV11-2 and TRBJ1-2, with no clear D. Germline V lookup: CDR1 SGHAT, CDR2 FQNNGV. The V gene lost 5 bases and the J gene lost 8 bases, with 12 bases spanning the gap. CDR3 size: 12 residues. The CDR3, as DNA: TGTGCCAGCAGCCAGAACCCCCGAGGCTACACCTTC. This sequence encodes CASSQNPRGYTF.

The V and J genes are TRBV29-1 and TRBJ2-6, with a tentative D call TRBD1 (5 bases). CDR1 and CDR2 (germline): SQVTM, ANQGSEA. V was clipped by 1 base and J by 2 bases, with 9 bases between them. The CDR3 totals 15 residues. The CDR3 sequence: CSVEGQGAGANVLTF. CDR3 nucleotide sequence: TGCAGCGTTGAAGGGCAGGGTGCTGGGGCCAACGTCCTGACTTTC. The full variable domain, rest sourced from reference TRBV29-1 and TRBJ2-6, is SAVISQKPSRDICQRGTSLTIQCQVDSQVTMMFWYRQQPGQSLTLIATANQGSEATYESGFVIDKFPISRPNLTFSTLTVSNMSPEDSSIYLCSVEGQGAGANVLTFGAGSRLTVL.

The rearrangement links TRBV30 to TRBJ1-2, with 8 bases aligning to TRBD1. The CDR3 has 14 residues. Germline trimming cut 0 bases from V and 2 bases from J; bases unmatched to any gene: 2. Germline CDR1 GTSNPN, CDR2 SVGIG (reference sequence). CDR3 in amino acids: CAWSVDRVNYGYTF. CDR3 nucleotide sequence: TGTGCCTGGAGTGTGGACAGGGTAAACTATGGCTACACCTTC.

The chain uses TRBV2 and TRBJ1-5, with D maybe TRBD1 (5 bases). Trimming pared 7 bases from V and 6 bases from J, leaving 13 bases between. CDR1 is SNHLY, CDR2 FYNNEI, per germline. The CDR3 contains 13 residues. CDR3 sequence: CASTLGGGQPQHF. The CDR3 nucleotides are TGTGCCAGCACTCTTGGGGGAGGTCAGCCCCAGCATTTT.

This clone was detected a few times. The chain couples TRBV10-3 to TRBJ2-1; D call uncertain. V was trimmed by 4 bases and J by 7 bases, leaving 8 bases between them. In germline, CDR1 is ENHRY, CDR2 SYGVKD. The length of the CDR3 is 12 residues. The CDR3 DNA reads TGTGCCATCAGTGCCCAGTTTAATGAGCAGTTCTTC. Its protein product is CAISAQFNEQFF.